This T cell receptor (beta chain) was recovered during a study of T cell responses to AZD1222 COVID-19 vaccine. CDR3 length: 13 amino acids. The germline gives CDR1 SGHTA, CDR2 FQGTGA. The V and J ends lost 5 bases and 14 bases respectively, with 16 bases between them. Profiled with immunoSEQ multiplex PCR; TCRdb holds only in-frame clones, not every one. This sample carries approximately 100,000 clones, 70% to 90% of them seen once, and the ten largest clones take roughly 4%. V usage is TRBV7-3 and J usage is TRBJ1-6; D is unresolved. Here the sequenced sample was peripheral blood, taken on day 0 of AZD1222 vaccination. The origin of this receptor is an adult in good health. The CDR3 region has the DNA TGTGCCAGCAGCCAAACGGGGAGTTCGGCCCTCCACTTT. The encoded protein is CASSQTGSSALHF.